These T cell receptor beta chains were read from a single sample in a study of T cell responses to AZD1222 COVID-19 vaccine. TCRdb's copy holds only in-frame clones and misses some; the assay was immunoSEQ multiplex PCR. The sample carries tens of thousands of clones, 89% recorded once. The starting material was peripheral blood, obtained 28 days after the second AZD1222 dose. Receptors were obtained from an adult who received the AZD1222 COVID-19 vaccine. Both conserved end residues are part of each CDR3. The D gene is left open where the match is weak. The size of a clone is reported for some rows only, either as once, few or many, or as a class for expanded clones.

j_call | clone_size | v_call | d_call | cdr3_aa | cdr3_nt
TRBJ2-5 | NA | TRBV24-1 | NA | CATSDWGRETQYF | TGTGCCACCAGTGATTGGGGCAGGGAGACCCAGTACTTC
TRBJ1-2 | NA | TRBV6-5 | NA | CASSPLEGLYGYTF | TGTGCCAGCAGTCCACTGGAGGGGCTTTATGGCTACACCTTC
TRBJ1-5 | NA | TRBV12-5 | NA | CASGLGGLQPQHF | TGTGCTAGTGGTTTAGGGGGGCTTCAGCCCCAGCATTTT
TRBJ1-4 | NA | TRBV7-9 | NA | CASSLTNPQGKLFF | TGTGCCAGCAGCTTAACTAACCCCCAGGGAAAACTGTTTTTT
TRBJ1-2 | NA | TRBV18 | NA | CASSPDREYGYTF | TGTGCCAGCTCACCGGACAGAGAATATGGCTACACCTTC
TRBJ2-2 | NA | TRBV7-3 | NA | CASSLNSAPGELFF | TGTGCCAGCAGCTTAAACTCAGCCCCCGGGGAGCTGTTTTTT
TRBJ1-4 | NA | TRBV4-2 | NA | CASSLEGGRDEKLFF | TGTGCCAGCAGCCTCGAGGGGGGACGGGATGAAAAACTGTTTTTT
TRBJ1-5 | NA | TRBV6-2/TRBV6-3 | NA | CASSYLGNQPQHF | TGTGCCAGCAGTTACTTGGGCAATCAGCCCCAGCATTTT
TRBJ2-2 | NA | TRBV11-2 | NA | CASSPGGVALYIGELFF | TGTGCCAGCAGCCCCGGAGGGGTGGCGCTCTATATCGGGGAGCTGTTTTTT
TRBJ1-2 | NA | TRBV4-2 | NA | CASSQEGTTVARGYTF | TGTGCCAGCAGCCAAGAAGGGACGACGGTGGCCCGAGGCTACACCTTC
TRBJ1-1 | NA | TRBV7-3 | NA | CASSRSGRNTEAFF | TGTGCCAGCAGCCGTTCGGGACGGAACACTGAAGCTTTCTTT
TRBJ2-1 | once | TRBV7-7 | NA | CASSSNFVRTGSEQFF | TGTGCCAGCAGCTCTAATTTTGTTCGGACGGGAAGTGAGCAGTTCTTC
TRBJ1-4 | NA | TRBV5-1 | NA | CASSHRPGSNEKLFF | TGCGCCAGCAGCCACCGTCCAGGGTCTAATGAAAAACTGTTTTTT
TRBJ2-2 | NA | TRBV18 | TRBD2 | CASGPRGDSGNTGELFF | TGTGCCAGCGGCCCACGGGGGGATTCGGGGAACACCGGGGAGCTGTTTTTT
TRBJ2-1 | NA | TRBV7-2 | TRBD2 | CASSLDGGGSWYEQFF | TGTGCCAGCAGCTTAGACGGGGGAGGGTCGTGGTATGAGCAGTTCTTC
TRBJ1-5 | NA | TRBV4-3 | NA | CASSQGTDQPQHF | TGCGCCAGCAGCCAAGGGACCGATCAGCCCCAGCATTTT
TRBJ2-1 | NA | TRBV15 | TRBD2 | CATSSVTWAGLAGANEQFF | TGTGCCACCAGCAGCGTCACTTGGGCGGGCCTAGCGGGAGCCAATGAGCAGTTCTTC
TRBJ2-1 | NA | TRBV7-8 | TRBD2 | CASSPRGSGPYNEQFF | TGTGCCAGCAGCCCTCGGGGTAGCGGGCCATACAATGAGCAGTTCTTC
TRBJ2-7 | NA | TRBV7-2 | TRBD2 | CASSPRLAGAYEQYF | TGTGCCAGCAGCCCAAGACTAGCGGGAGCTTACGAGCAGTACTTC
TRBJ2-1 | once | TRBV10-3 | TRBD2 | CAISESAASGANEQFF | TGTGCCATCAGTGAGTCCGCAGCTAGCGGGGCCAATGAGCAGTTCTTC
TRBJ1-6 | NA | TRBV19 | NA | CASSPARVSPLHF | TGTGCCAGTAGTCCCGCGCGGGTTTCACCCCTCCACTTT
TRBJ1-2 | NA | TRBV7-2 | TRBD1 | CASSLTGGNGYTF | TGTGCCAGCAGCTTGACAGGGGGTAATGGCTACACCTTC
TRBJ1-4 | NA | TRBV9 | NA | CASTSGITTNEKLFF | TGTGCCAGCACCTCGGGAATTACAACTAATGAAAAACTGTTTTTT
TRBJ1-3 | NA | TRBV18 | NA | CASSPRSGAISIYF | TGTGCCAGCTCACCAAGGTCAGGGGCCATCTCCATATATTTT
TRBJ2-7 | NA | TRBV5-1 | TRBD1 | CASSLWTGVDEQYF | TGCGCCAGCAGCCTTTGGACAGGGGTGGACGAGCAGTACTTC
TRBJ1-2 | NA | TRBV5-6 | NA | CASSDEKTGTNYGYTF | TGTGCCAGCAGCGACGAAAAAACCGGGACAAATTATGGCTACACCTTC
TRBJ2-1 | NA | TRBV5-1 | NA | CASSLDLDEQFF | TGCGCCAGCAGCTTGGACTTAGATGAGCAGTTCTTC
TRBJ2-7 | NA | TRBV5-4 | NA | CASSRDIYEQYF | TGTGCCAGCAGCCGGGACATCTACGAGCAGTACTTC
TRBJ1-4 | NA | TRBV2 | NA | CASSEGATTNEKLFF | TGTGCCAGCAGTGAAGGAGCCACAACTAATGAAAAACTGTTTTTT
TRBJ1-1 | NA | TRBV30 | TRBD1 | CAWGTGVAFF | TGTGCCTGGGGGACAGGGGTGGCTTTCTTT
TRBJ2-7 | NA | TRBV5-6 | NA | CASSPETRYYEQYF | TGTGCCAGCAGTCCCGAGACACGGTACTACGAGCAGTACTTC
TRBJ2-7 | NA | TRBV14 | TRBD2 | CASSQGGSSYEQYF | TGTGCCAGCAGCCAAGGCGGGAGCTCCTACGAGCAGTACTTC
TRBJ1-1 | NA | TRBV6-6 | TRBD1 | CAGGTEDMTEAFF | TGTGCCGGCGGGACAGAAGATATGACTGAAGCTTTCTTT